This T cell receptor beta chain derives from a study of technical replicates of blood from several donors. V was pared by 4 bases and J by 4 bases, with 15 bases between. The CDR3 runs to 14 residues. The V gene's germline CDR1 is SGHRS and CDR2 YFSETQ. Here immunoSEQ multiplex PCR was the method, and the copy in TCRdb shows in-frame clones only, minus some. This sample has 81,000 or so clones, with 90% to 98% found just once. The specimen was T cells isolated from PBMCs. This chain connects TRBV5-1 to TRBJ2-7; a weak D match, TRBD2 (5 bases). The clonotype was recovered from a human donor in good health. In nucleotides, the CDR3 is TGCGCCAGCAGCCAGGACTTATCCCAGTACGAGCAGTACTTC. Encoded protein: CASSQDLSQYEQYF.